Listed below are T cell receptor beta chains from one sample, sequenced in a study of blood T cell repertoires in COVID-19. Profiling relied on immunoSEQ multiplex PCR, and the TCRdb table lists in-frame clones only, not all of them. Of 85,000 to 120,000 clones in the sample, over 70% were seen once. The specimen sequenced was peripheral blood. Receptors were obtained from a human donor with acute or convalescent COVID-19. The donor label of this sample is uncertain. The CDR3 runs from the conserved cysteine through the conserved F or W. The D gene is left open where the match is weak. The listing skips clone size in some rows; elsewhere it reads once, few, many or a size class.

TRBJ2-2 NA TRBV28 once TGTGCCAGCAGTTTATTAGCCGCTGGCACCGGGGAGCTGTTTTTT CASSLLAAGTGELFF
TRBJ2-5 NA TRBV27 NA TGTGCCAGCAGCTCACTGACAGGATCCGCAGAGACCCAGTACTTC CASSSLTGSAETQYF
TRBJ1-4 NA TRBV7-6 NA TGTGCCAGCAGCTTAACCGGGGTGGCCGGTGAAAAACTGTTTTTT CASSLTGVAGEKLFF
TRBJ2-1 TRBD2 TRBV3-1/TRBV3-2 NA TGTGCCAGCAGCCAAGATAGAACTAGCGGGGGGGCCCGCGGTGAGCAGTTCTTC CASSQDRTSGGARGEQFF
TRBJ1-2 NA TRBV4-2 NA TGTGCCAGCCAAAGCCGAGGGGGTAACTATGGCTACACCTTC CASQSRGGNYGYTF
TRBJ2-5 TRBD1 TRBV30 few TGTGCCGGGATCCGGTTTGGGACAGCCCAAGAGACCCAGTACTTC CAGIRFGTAQETQYF
TRBJ2-5 TRBD2 TRBV7-9 NA TGTGCCAGCAGCTTAGTCGGGGGGCAAGAGACCCAGTACTTC CASSLVGGQETQYF
TRBJ1-2 TRBD1 TRBV18 NA TGTGCCAGCTCACCTCGAGGACAGGGGGATGGAGATGGCTACACCTTC CASSPRGQGDGDGYTF
TRBJ2-3 TRBD2 TRBV6-5 few TGTGCCAGCATAACTAGCGGGGGGGCTGGAGATACGCAGTATTTT CASITSGGAGDTQYF
TRBJ2-3 TRBD2 TRBV4-1 NA TGCGCCAGCAGCCATCCAGTGGGGCGTGTAGCGGGGGGATCGGGCACAGATACGCAGTATTTT CASSHPVGRVAGGSGTDTQYF
TRBJ1-2 NA TRBV6-6 NA TGTGCCAGCAGTTATTCGGGGTTCGATGGCTACACCTTC CASSYSGFDGYTF
TRBJ1-6 TRBD1 TRBV2 NA TGTGCCAGCGCGGGGACAGGGGGAAGTTCACCCCTCCACTTT CASAGTGGSSPLHF
TRBJ2-1 TRBD2 TRBV7-9 NA TGTGCCAGCAGCTTAGTATTACCGACTAGCGCATTGTTCTTC CASSLVLPTSALFF
TRBJ2-2 NA TRBV5-8 NA TGTGCCAGCAGCTTGGTTGTCAGGCTTGGTGATGTCGGGGAGCTGTTTTTT CASSLVVRLGDVGELFF
TRBJ1-6 NA TRBV27 NA TGTGCCAGCAGTTTCATGGCGGAGGTTTCACCCCTCCACTTT CASSFMAEVSPLHF
TRBJ1-1 NA TRBV12-3/TRBV12-4 NA TGTGCCAGCTCGCGGGGGGTTGGCACTGAAGCTTTCTTT CASSRGVGTEAFF
TRBJ2-1 TRBD1 TRBV12-5 few TGTGCTAGTGGTTTGGTACTTGGGGACAGGAATGAGCAGTTCTTC CASGLVLGDRNEQFF
TRBJ2-3 TRBD1 TRBV24-1 NA TGTGCCACCAGTGACGGGACAGGGGGCGTCACAGATACGCAGTATTTT CATSDGTGGVTDTQYF
TRBJ2-7 NA TRBV4-2 NA TGTGCCAGCAGCCAACAGACAAGGGGCGAAGAGCAGTACTTC CASSQQTRGEEQYF
TRBJ2-5 TRBD2 TRBV5-1 NA TGCGCCAGCAGCTTGGGACGTAGCGGGGGGAAAGAGACCCAGTACTTC CASSLGRSGGKETQYF
TRBJ1-5 NA TRBV28 NA TGTGCCAGCAGCATACACCCTAATCAGCCCCAGCATTTT CASSIHPNQPQHF
TRBJ2-3 NA TRBV11-2 NA TGTGCCAGCAGCTCGCAAGCAGGGGGGACTAGCACAGATACGCAGTATTTT CASSSQAGGTSTDTQYF
TRBJ1-6 TRBD1 TRBV5-5 NA TGTGCCAGCAGCTTTCTCCCGGCCGGGGCAGGGGGAAATTCACCCCTCCACTTT CASSFLPAGAGGNSPLHF
TRBJ2-3 NA TRBV11-3 few TGTGCCAGCAGCTTTGACGGGGTAGGGGATACGCAGTATTTT CASSFDGVGDTQYF
TRBJ2-7 TRBD1 TRBV7-9 NA TGTGCCAGCAGCTTATCTTGGGACAGGGGAGCCTACGAGCAGTACTTC CASSLSWDRGAYEQYF
TRBJ1-6 TRBD1 TRBV6-5 many TGTGCCAGCCTGGCCAGGACAGGGAATTCACCCCTCCACTTT CASLARTGNSPLHF
TRBJ2-7 NA TRBV4-1 NA TGCGCCAGCAGCCAAAAAACAGGGGGGGGATCCTACGAGCAGTACTTC CASSQKTGGGSYEQYF
TRBJ2-5 TRBD2 TRBV4-2 NA TGTGCCAGCAGCCAAGAAACTAGCGGGGAGGAGACCCAGTACTTC CASSQETSGEETQYF
TRBJ1-5 TRBD1 TRBV6-5 once TGTGCCAGCAGTTGGACAGGGGCTAACAATCAGCCCCAGCATTTT CASSWTGANNQPQHF
TRBJ1-5 NA TRBV5-1 NA TGCGCCAGCAGCTTGGCCGGGGTACCCAATCAGCCCCAGCATTTT CASSLAGVPNQPQHF
TRBJ2-2 NA TRBV6-6 NA TGTGCCAGCAGACAACAACCCAGCACCGGGGAGCTGTTTTTT CASRQQPSTGELFF
TRBJ2-3 NA TRBV18 NA TGTGCCAGCTCGTACACCAACACAGATACGCAGTATTTT CASSYTNTDTQYF
TRBJ2-6 NA TRBV29-1 NA TGCAGCGTTGCGGTCTCTGGGGCCAACGTCCTGACTTTC CSVAVSGANVLTF
TRBJ2-1 NA TRBV30 NA TGTGCCTGGAGTGTAAAAGCGGTAGACTACAATGAGCAGTTCTTC CAWSVKAVDYNEQFF
TRBJ1-4 NA TRBV21-1 once TGTGCCAGCAGCCCTTGGGGAGGGTACACCGTCAGGGAAAAACTGTTTTTT CASSPWGGYTVREKLFF
TRBJ2-3 NA TRBV5-1 NA TGCGCCAGCAGCTTACTAGTGACGCGGGATACGCAGTATTTT CASSLLVTRDTQYF
TRBJ2-7 TRBD1 TRBV29-1 NA TGCAGCGTCGCGGACAGGTCCTCTTACGAGCAGTACTTC CSVADRSSYEQYF
TRBJ1-5 NA TRBV21-1 NA TGTGCCAGCAGCAAATCACCACAGGATAATCAGCCCCAGCATTTT CASSKSPQDNQPQHF
TRBJ1-2 NA TRBV7-9 once TGTGCCAGCAGCTTAGGCACAGGGAGGGATGGCTACACCTTC CASSLGTGRDGYTF
TRBJ2-4 NA TRBV11-2 NA TGTGCCAGCAGCTTAGGATTTTCGGGGGAAGCCAAAAACATTCAGTACTTC CASSLGFSGEAKNIQYF
TRBJ1-4 NA TRBV7-9 NA TGTGCCAGCAGCGCGGACCCGGGAGGAGAAAAACTGTTTTTT CASSADPGGEKLFF
TRBJ2-3 NA TRBV7-2 NA TGTGCCAGCAGCTACAGGAAAATCACAGATACGCAGTATTTT CASSYRKITDTQYF
TRBJ1-2 NA TRBV19 once TGTGCCAGTAGTGCTGGCCCTAACTATGGCTACACCTTC CASSAGPNYGYTF
TRBJ2-6 NA TRBV7-2 NA TGTGCCAGCAGCTTACGGGTCGGAAGCTCTGGGGCCAACGTCCTGACTTTC CASSLRVGSSGANVLTF
TRBJ1-6 TRBD1 TRBV19 once TGTGCCAGTAGTTCCCCTGGACAGGGAGATTCACCCCTCCACTTT CASSSPGQGDSPLHF
TRBJ2-2 NA TRBV3-1/TRBV3-2 once TGTGCCAGCAGCCAGGGGCTCAACACCGGGGAGCTGTTTTTT CASSQGLNTGELFF
TRBJ1-6 TRBD1 TRBV30 NA TGTGCCTGGAGTGGACAGGGTAATTCACCCCTCCACTTT CAWSGQGNSPLHF
TRBJ1-1 NA TRBV4-1 many TGCGCCAGCAGCCACTCCCGGACAGTAAGGATGAACACTGAAGCTTTCTTT CASSHSRTVRMNTEAFF
TRBJ1-1 TRBD1 TRBV27 NA TGTGCCAGCAGTTTACGGGGGACAGTAAACACTGAAGCTTTCTTT CASSLRGTVNTEAFF
TRBJ2-3 NA TRBV7-9 NA TGTGCCAGCAGCTCTAGACAGTTCACAGATACGCAGTATTTT CASSSRQFTDTQYF
TRBJ1-1 TRBD1 TRBV2 NA TGTGCCAGCAGTGAAAGGGACAGGGCGTCGGCTGAAGCTTTCTTT CASSERDRASAEAFF
TRBJ2-7 TRBD1 TRBV11-2 once TGTGCCAGCAGCCCAGGGGGCGTTCCATACGAGCAGTACTTC CASSPGGVPYEQYF
TRBJ2-4 TRBD1 TRBV29-1 NA TGCAGCGTTATAAAGGGACAGGGGGGCAAAAACATTCAGTACTTC CSVIKGQGGKNIQYF
TRBJ1-2 NA TRBV5-6 NA TGTGCCAGCAGCGGCAACTATGGCTACACCTTC CASSGNYGYTF
TRBJ1-1 NA TRBV6-6 NA TGTGCCAGTACGCGGGGGAGGGGGGCTGAAGCTTTCTTT CASTRGRGAEAFF